One sample yielded the 3 T cell receptor beta chains listed below, sequenced in a study of a mutant IDH1 vaccine in newly diagnosed glioma. Clones were sequenced by immunoSEQ multiplex PCR, and TCRdb holds only the in-frame ones, with some missing. In the table there are 75,000 to 100,000 clones, 70% to 90% of which are singletons. The time point: baseline, week 1 (first vaccination visit). Described treatment: pre-vaccination baseline after standard-of-care therapy. The source material was PBMCs, sampled from a glioma patient treated with radiotherapy, temozolomide or both. The receptor source for this set is a woman aged 45 to 65 with glioma.

V gene TRBV11-2 combines with J gene TRBJ2-1, with D possibly TRBD2 on 5 matching bases. CDR1 and CDR2 from the germline V gene are SGHAT and FQNNGV. With 1 base removed from V and 6 bases from J, the gap between germline ends came to 7 bases. This CDR3 is 13 amino acids long. CDR3 nucleotides: TGTGCCAGCAGCTTAGGAGGGATCAATGAGCAGTTCTTC. It yields the protein CASSLGGINEQFF.

The rearrangement joins TRBV29-1 to TRBJ2-7; 7 nucleotides line up with TRBD1. Germline trimming cut 3 bases from V and 2 bases from J; bases unmatched to any gene: 10. CDR1 is SQVTM, CDR2 ANQGSEA, per germline. CDR3 size: 15 residues. The chain's CDR3 is CSVEFSTGAPYEQYF. CDR3 in DNA: TGCAGCGTTGAGTTTTCTACAGGGGCTCCCTACGAGCAGTACTTC.

The gene calls are TRBV2 and TRBJ1-2; 7 bases agree with TRBD1. This CDR3 is 13 amino acids long. J gave up 4 bases and V 5 bases, and 4 bases lay outside the gene matches. Germline-derived CDR1 and CDR2 are SNHLY and FYNNEI. The CDR3 region is CASSPRTGYGYTF. CDR3 in DNA: TGTGCCAGCAGTCCCCGGACAGGCTATGGCTACACCTTC.